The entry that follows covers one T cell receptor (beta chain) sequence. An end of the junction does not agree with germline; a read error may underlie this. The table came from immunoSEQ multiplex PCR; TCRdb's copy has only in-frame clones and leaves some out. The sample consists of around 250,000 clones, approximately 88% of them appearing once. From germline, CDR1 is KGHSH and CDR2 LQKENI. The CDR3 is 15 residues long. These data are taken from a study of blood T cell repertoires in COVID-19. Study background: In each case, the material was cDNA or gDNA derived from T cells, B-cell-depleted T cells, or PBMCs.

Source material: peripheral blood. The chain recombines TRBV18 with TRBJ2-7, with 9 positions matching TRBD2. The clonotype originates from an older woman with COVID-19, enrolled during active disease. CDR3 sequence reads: CASSPPGGAGGPPSF. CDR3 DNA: TGTGCCAGCTCACCACCGGGTGGAGCGGGAGGCCCCCCGTCCTTC.